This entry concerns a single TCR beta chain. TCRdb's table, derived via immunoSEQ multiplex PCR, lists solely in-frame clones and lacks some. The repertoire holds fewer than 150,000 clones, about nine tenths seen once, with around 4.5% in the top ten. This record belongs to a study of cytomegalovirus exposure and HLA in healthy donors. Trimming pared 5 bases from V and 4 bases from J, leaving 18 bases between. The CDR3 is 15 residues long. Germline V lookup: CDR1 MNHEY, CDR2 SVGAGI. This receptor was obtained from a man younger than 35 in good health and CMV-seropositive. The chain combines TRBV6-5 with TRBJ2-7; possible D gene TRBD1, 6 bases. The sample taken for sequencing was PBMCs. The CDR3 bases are TGTGCCAGCAGTCAATTCTGGGACACTAAGTACGAGCAGTACTTC. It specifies CASSQFWDTKYEQYF.